This T cell receptor (beta chain) was profiled in a study of B cell selection in AIRE deficiency (dated by TCRdb to the late 2010s). Describing the broader study: A comparison of TCRbeta repertoires of sorted blood CD4+ conventional T cells and regulatory T cells was made between AIRE-deficient patients and healthy controls. The TCR-sequenced cohort comprised roughly 5 AIRE-deficient APECED patients and roughly 5 healthy control donors. The research as a whole found: Of some 3,300 shared Treg TCRbeta sequences, about 30% were shared only among healthy donors and roughly 9% only among patients, suggesting less efficient Treg selection without AIRE. Approximately 31% of the Treg TCRbeta sequences shared among healthy donors were detected in patient Tconv cells, suggesting that Treg-biased clones are diverted into the Tconv compartment. Only TCRbeta chains were sequenced, and about 36% of shared healthy-donor Treg sequences were also present in healthy Tconv cells, possibly due to differing TCRalpha chains. TCRBV gene usage, CDR3 length and TCR diversity in Tconv and Treg cells from AIRE-deficient patients were found to be similar to those in cells from healthy donors. Shorter CDR3s were found in shared Treg sequences, reflecting a bias toward rearrangements containing few non-templated nucleotide insertions.

For sorting, regulatory T cells were defined as CD4+CD25hiCD127low/negative cells. Control samples came from healthy donors unrelated to the patients. Sorting of Tconv and Treg cells intended for TCRbeta sequencing was performed on a FACSAria flow cytometer. The sorted cells went into 5-ml round-bottom polystyrene tubes, and the dry cell pellets were then frozen at -80 degrees C until sequencing. Of note for this clone: Its specific antigen is unknown. One base away there is no much larger clone; base qualities are not given.

Unmatched junction bases come to 18, with V trimmed by 5 bases and J by 11 bases. The cysteine opens and the phenylalanine closes a CDR3 of 15 amino acids. This entry keeps only the CDR3 DNA: 45 bases, framed from base 1. The germline V gene yields SGHDT for CDR1 and YYEEEE for CDR2. The immunoSEQ platform was used for TCRbeta chain sequencing. As for how the authors treated the data: Tens of thousands of distinct TCRbeta sequences from patients and 80,000 to 100,000 from healthy donors were obtained from pooled Treg repertoires. Public Treg TCRbeta sequences were defined as those shared by two or more individuals and were then searched for in Tconv repertoires. To test for differences between groups, Mann-Whitney U tests with Bonferroni-Dunn correction were run in GraphPad Prism 7.03. Entries here come from immuneACCESS through TCRdb and include only in-frame sequences with V and J called. Some clones fail to appear in such tables; in the studies checked, an unresolved V gene covers under half of the shortfall, and the cause of the remainder is unknown. The V and J calls and clone size were taken over from that table, and D and trimming were inferred from the DNA. The sample contains fewer than 25,000 clones, roughly 91% of them found a single time. Approximately 1.5% of the sample belongs to the ten largest clones.

Sequenced input: CD4+CD25+ Tregs sorted from PBMCs. This TCR was sampled from a human donor in good health. The chain is assembled from TRBV5-6 and TRBJ1-1; 7 bases in the junction line up with TRBD1. The CDR3 here reads CASRASLDRINWAFF. The base sequence is TGTGCCAGCAGGGCGTCGCTGGACAGGATTAATTGGGCTTTCTTT.